These 18 T cell receptor beta chains originate from one sample sequenced in a study of blood T cells in healthy people across ages. A second roughly 7 to 11 cycle PCR used barcoded and J-beta primers. TCRdb re-called the 5' RACE reads with MiXCR, one entry per CDR3 protein. Of 1.2 million to 1.5 million distinct CDR3 sequences in the sample, approximately 40% were seen once. The sequencing input was blood. These receptors originate from a young woman in good health.

The rearrangement uses TRBV20-1 and TRBJ1-5; no firm D call. Germline V gene data show CDR1 as DFQATT and CDR2 as SNEGSKA (reference sequence). This CDR3 has 12 residues. Trimming pared 5 bases from V and 2 bases from J, leaving 7 bases between. CDR3 residues: CSAPTGNQPQHF. The CDR3 coding sequence is TGCAGTGCTCCGACGGGCAATCAGCCCCAGCATTTT.

This clonotype was observed a handful of times. This rearrangement joins TRBV2 to TRBJ2-7; 9 nucleotides align to TRBD1. Germline CDR1 and CDR2: SNHLY and FYNNEI. J gave up 3 bases and V 4 bases, and 10 bases lay outside the gene matches. This CDR3 has 16 amino acids. For the CDR3, the DNA is TGTGCCAGCAGTGCCGCCGGGACAGGGATTGGCTACGAGCAGTACTTC. Encoded protein: CASSAAGTGIGYEQYF. The whole variable domain, remainder taken from reference TRBV2 and TRBJ2-7, is EPEVTQTPSHQVTQMGQEVILRCVPISNHLYFYWYRQILGQKVEFLVSFYNNEISEKSEIFDDQFSVERPDGSNFTLKIRSTKLEDSAMYFCASSAAGTGIGYEQYFGPGTRLTVT.

In this sample, this clonotype turned up a few times. The V gene is TRBV5-1, the J gene TRBJ2-1; D may correspond to TRBD1 or TRBD2 (5 bases each). The CDR3 contains 16 residues. Germline assignment: CDR1 SGHRS and CDR2 YFSETQ. Trimming took 0 bases from V and 6 from J, leaving 16 bases between them. The CDR3, as DNA: TGCGCCAGCAGCTTGGGTCGGGACCCTCCGGTCAATGAGCAGTTCTTC. Amino acids: CASSLGRDPPVNEQFF.

The rearrangement joins TRBV27 to TRBJ2-7; tentatively, D is TRBD1 or TRBD2 (6 bases each). V was shortened by 2 bases and J by 5 bases, with 19 bases between the two germline ends. Germline lookup yields CDR1 MNHEY and CDR2 SMNVEV (reference sequence). The CDR3 contains 16 residues. The CDR3 DNA reads TGTGCCAGCAGTTTACTAACAGGGAGGTTGGGCAACGAGCAGTACTTC. It encodes CASSLLTGRLGNEQYF.

This clonotype was observed a few times. The chain joins TRBV20-1 to TRBJ1-5; 7 nucleotides line up with TRBD1. CDR3 length: 15 amino acids. Germline CDR1 and CDR2: DFQATT and SNEGSKA (reference sequence). V gave up 6 bases and J gave up 0 bases; unmatched junction bases: 8. CDR3: CSAAPGQNSNQPQHF. Here the CDR3 DNA reads TGCAGTGCAGCGCCGGGACAGAATAGCAATCAGCCCCAGCATTTT.

Note on this clonotype: The junction differs from germline at one of its ends, possibly a read error. This sequence joins TRBV7-2 and TRBJ1-1; D not resolved. Germline-derived CDR1 and CDR2 are SGHTA and FQGNSA. This CDR3 is 13 amino acids long. CDR3 nucleotide sequence: TGTGCCGGCAGCGGCCACCGGGGATCAGGAGCTTTCTTT. Amino acids: CAGSGHRGSGAFF.

This clonotype has just a few counts. This chain uses TRBV4-1 with TRBJ2-5; a possible D gene is TRBD1 (5 bases). Germline V gene data show CDR1 as MGHRA and CDR2 as YSYEKL. This CDR3 is built from 11 residues. CDR3 sequence: CANSQGETQYF. CDR3 coding DNA: TGCGCTAACAGCCAGGGAGAGACCCAGTACTTC.

This clonotype came up a few times. V is TRBV12-3 or TRBV12-4 and J is TRBJ2-3; 14 bases match TRBD2. The CDR3 has 14 residues. The ends lost 9 bases at V and 5 bases at J; junction bases unmatched: 4. CDR3 amino acids: CASGLAGGLDTQYF. The CDR3, as DNA: TGTGCCAGTGGACTAGCGGGAGGTTTAGATACGCAGTATTTT.

The V call is TRBV3-1, the J call TRBJ2-2; TRBD2 matches at 10 bases. Germline CDR1 LGHDT, CDR2 YNNKEL (reference sequence). J lost 5 bases, V lost 0 bases, and 3 bases had no gene match. The CDR3 length is 16 residues. CDR3 nucleotide sequence: TGTGCCAGCAGCCAAGATAGACTAGCGGGTACCGGGGAGCTGTTTTTT. Translating it yields CASSQDRLAGTGELFF.

CDR3 nucleotide sequence: TGCAGTGCCAGGGTAGCGGGACTTTACAATGAGCAGTTCTTC. Translating gives CSARVAGLYNEQFF. The rearrangement joins TRBV20-1 to TRBJ2-1, with TRBD2 identical over 8 bases. From germline, CDR1 is DFQATT and CDR2 SNEGSKA (reference sequence). The CDR3 loop spans 14 amino acids. J was trimmed by 4 bases and V by 6 bases; bases with no gene match: 8.

V is TRBV4-1 and J is TRBJ2-2; D unresolved. The CDR3 loop spans 14 amino acids. Germline V gives CDR1 MGHRA, CDR2 YSYEKL. V lost 1 base to trimming and J lost 8 bases, with 11 bases between them. The chain's CDR3 is CASSQVITWGELFF. Written as DNA, the CDR3 is TGCGCCAGCAGCCAAGTGATTACATGGGGGGAGCTGTTTTTT.

The gene calls are TRBV11-2 and TRBJ1-5; D is unclear. Germline loops: CDR1 SGHAT, CDR2 FQNNGV. CDR3 length equals 13 residues. Trimming took off 5 bases at V and 4 bases at J, with 9 bases between the two ends. CDR3 sequence reads: CASSPLRNQPQHF. The CDR3 DNA is TGTGCCAGCAGCCCCTTAAGAAATCAGCCCCAGCATTTT.

This clonotype turned up a few times. The chain employs TRBV11-2 and TRBJ2-1; no clear D gene. The CDR3 is 14 amino acids. Germline V gene sequence: CDR1 SGHAT, CDR2 FQNNGV. V gave up 6 bases and J gave up 7 bases, with 16 bases separating them. The DNA of the CDR3 is TGTGCCAGCAGACCTAGTGGGTCAGATAATGAGCAGTTCTTC. Translated: CASRPSGSDNEQFF.

V gene TRBV6-5 combines with J gene TRBJ2-7, with D possibly being TRBD1 (6 bases). Trimming took off 3 bases at V and 3 bases at J, with 15 bases between the two ends. Germline CDR1 is MNHEY and CDR2 is SVGAGI. This CDR3 has 15 residues. As DNA, the CDR3 is TGTGCCAGCAGTTATTCCCTGACAGGCGACTACGAGCAGTACTTC. Its translation is CASSYSLTGDYEQYF.

The chain has TRBV29-1 and TRBJ2-1, with 10 positions matching TRBD1. The CDR3 extends over 14 amino acids. Germline CDR1 reads SQVTM; CDR2 reads ANQGSEA. Trimming removed 3 bases from V and 7 bases from J; junction bases left unmatched: 6. The CDR3 DNA is TGCAGCGTTGACCTCCGGGACAGGGGTAATGAGCAGTTCTTC. Amino acids: CSVDLRDRGNEQFF.

The chain links TRBV20-1 to TRBJ1-1, with D perhaps TRBD1 (6 bases). Germline loops: CDR1 DFQATT, CDR2 SNEGSKA (reference sequence). This CDR3 contains 19 residues. Trimming left V 3 bases short and J 4 bases short, with 30 bases between. The CDR3 spells CSARVVPGQLAGSVTEAFF. CDR3 DNA sequence: TGCAGTGCTAGGGTAGTTCCGGGACAACTAGCCGGGAGTGTCACTGAAGCTTTCTTT.

This clonotype was counted ten times or more. This sequence joins TRBV6-1 and TRBJ2-5, with 12 nucleotides matching TRBD2. The CDR3 runs 15 residues. Per germline, CDR1 MNHNS and CDR2 SASEGT. J gave up 2 bases and V 4 bases, and 2 bases lay outside the gene matches. The CDR3: CASSALAGGQETQYF. For the CDR3, the DNA is TGTGCCAGCAGTGCCCTAGCGGGAGGGCAAGAGACCCAGTACTTC.

This clonotype was observed a handful of times. This chain links TRBV12-3 or TRBV12-4 with TRBJ1-2; D possibly corresponds to TRBD1 (5 bases). Trimming removed 5 bases at V and 8 bases at J, with 21 bases between. The CDR3 length is 15 residues. The CDR3 loop reads CASSPGAGSLRGYTF. In DNA form, the CDR3 reads TGTGCCAGCAGTCCCGGGGCGGGCTCTCTAAGGGGCTACACCTTC.